These T cell receptor beta chains were read from a single sample in a study of T cell responses to AZD1222 COVID-19 vaccine. TCRdb's table, derived via immunoSEQ multiplex PCR, lists solely in-frame clones and lacks some. The table shows about 110,000 clones, with about 86% occurring only once. The sample was peripheral blood, taken on day 0 of AZD1222 vaccination. The receptors originated from an adult in good health. Each CDR3 is given with its conserved first and last residue. The order of the fields is V gene, J gene, clone size, CDR3 length, D gene, CDR3 protein, CDR3 DNA. The D gene is left open where the match is weak. For some rows the clone size is stated as once, few or many, or as a class when expanded; others skip it.

v_gene: TRBV5-1; j_gene: TRBJ1-2; abundance: NA; len: 13; d_gene: NA; CDR3aa: CASSSGTLNGYTF; CDR3nt: TGCGCCAGCAGCAGCGGGACGCTGAATGGCTACACCTTC
v_gene: TRBV5-1; j_gene: TRBJ2-1; abundance: NA; len: 17; d_gene: NA; CDR3aa: CASSLAGRRTPYNEQFF; CDR3nt: TGCGCCAGCAGCTTGGCGGGACGGCGGACTCCCTACAATGAGCAGTTCTTC
v_gene: TRBV5-6; j_gene: TRBJ2-1; abundance: NA; len: 18; d_gene: TRBD1; CDR3aa: CASSFLPRTGTGGNEQFF; CDR3nt: TGTGCCAGCAGCTTTCTCCCCCGGACCGGGACAGGGGGTAATGAGCAGTTCTTC
v_gene: TRBV4-2; j_gene: TRBJ2-1; abundance: NA; len: 14; d_gene: NA; CDR3aa: CASSQGVARNEQFF; CDR3nt: TGTGCCAGCAGCCAAGGGGTAGCGAGGAATGAGCAGTTCTTC
v_gene: TRBV12-3/TRBV12-4; j_gene: TRBJ2-7; abundance: few; len: 13; d_gene: TRBD2; CDR3aa: CASSWTSSYEQYF; CDR3nt: TGTGCCAGCAGTTGGACTAGCTCCTACGAGCAGTACTTC
v_gene: TRBV5-4; j_gene: TRBJ1-1; abundance: NA; len: 15; d_gene: NA; CDR3aa: CASSSKGGANTEAFF; CDR3nt: TGTGCCAGCAGCTCGAAGGGGGGAGCGAACACTGAAGCTTTCTTT
v_gene: TRBV30; j_gene: TRBJ1-4; abundance: NA; len: 12; d_gene: NA; CDR3aa: CAWSGGNEKLFF; CDR3nt: TGTGCCTGGTCGGGGGGGAATGAAAAACTGTTTTTT
v_gene: TRBV28; j_gene: TRBJ2-5; abundance: NA; len: 17; d_gene: NA; CDR3aa: CASSFSAATGSQETQYF; CDR3nt: TGTGCCAGCAGTTTCTCCGCGGCGACAGGTTCCCAAGAGACCCAGTACTTC
v_gene: TRBV12-3/TRBV12-4; j_gene: TRBJ2-3; abundance: NA; len: 12; d_gene: NA; CDR3aa: CASTGEADTQYF; CDR3nt: TGTGCCAGCACCGGTGAGGCAGATACGCAGTATTTT
v_gene: TRBV7-9; j_gene: TRBJ2-5; abundance: NA; len: 13; d_gene: TRBD1; CDR3aa: CASSTGAGETQYF; CDR3nt: TGTGCCAGCAGCACAGGGGCCGGAGAGACCCAGTACTTC
v_gene: TRBV7-9; j_gene: TRBJ1-2; abundance: NA; len: 14; d_gene: NA; CDR3aa: CASSPHLLNYGYTF; CDR3nt: TGTGCCAGCAGCCCACACCTATTGAACTATGGCTACACCTTC
v_gene: TRBV5-1; j_gene: TRBJ2-2; abundance: NA; len: 17; d_gene: TRBD2; CDR3aa: CASSLEAGGPLSGELFF; CDR3nt: TGCGCCAGCAGCTTGGAAGCGGGGGGGCCACTTTCTGGGGAGCTGTTTTTT
v_gene: TRBV7-2; j_gene: TRBJ2-3; abundance: NA; len: 15; d_gene: TRBD2; CDR3aa: CASRRSTSGGPTQYF; CDR3nt: TGTGCCAGCAGGCGATCCACTAGCGGGGGCCCTACGCAGTATTTT
v_gene: TRBV25-1; j_gene: TRBJ2-2; abundance: once; len: 18; d_gene: NA; CDR3aa: CASSEYQSPQMNTGELFF; CDR3nt: TGTGCCAGCAGTGAATATCAATCGCCGCAGATGAACACCGGGGAGCTGTTTTTT
v_gene: TRBV2; j_gene: TRBJ2-2; abundance: NA; len: 16; d_gene: TRBD2; CDR3aa: CASRGLAGGNTGELFF; CDR3nt: TGTGCCAGCAGGGGACTAGCGGGGGGGAACACCGGGGAGCTGTTTTTT
v_gene: TRBV10-2; j_gene: TRBJ2-5; abundance: NA; len: 13; d_gene: TRBD2; CDR3aa: CASSPGGEETQYF; CDR3nt: TGCGCCAGCAGTCCCGGGGGGGAAGAGACCCAGTACTTC
v_gene: TRBV6-7; j_gene: TRBJ1-5; abundance: NA; len: 17; d_gene: TRBD1; CDR3aa: CGEVTGTVSYSNQPQHF; CDR3nt: TGTGGAGAAGTCACCGGGACAGTCTCTTATAGCAATCAGCCCCAGCATTTT
v_gene: TRBV7-9; j_gene: TRBJ1-4; abundance: NA; len: 14; d_gene: NA; CDR3aa: CASSLEGGRVKLFF; CDR3nt: TGTGCCAGCAGCTTAGAAGGGGGTCGGGTAAAACTGTTTTTT
v_gene: TRBV5-6; j_gene: TRBJ1-2; abundance: NA; len: 11; d_gene: NA; CDR3aa: CASSTNYGYTF; CDR3nt: TGTGCCAGCAGCACTAACTATGGCTACACCTTC
v_gene: TRBV5-1; j_gene: TRBJ1-2; abundance: NA; len: 15; d_gene: NA; CDR3aa: CASHMSTQLNYGYTF; CDR3nt: TGCGCCAGCCACATGTCAACTCAGCTCAACTATGGCTACACCTTC
v_gene: TRBV7-9; j_gene: TRBJ1-1; abundance: NA; len: 13; d_gene: NA; CDR3aa: CASSLDTQGEAFF; CDR3nt: TGTGCCAGCAGCTTAGATACCCAAGGGGAGGCTTTCTTT
v_gene: TRBV7-8; j_gene: TRBJ2-7; abundance: NA; len: 14; d_gene: NA; CDR3aa: CASSLRSELYEQYF; CDR3nt: TGTGCCAGCAGCTTACGATCTGAGCTCTACGAGCAGTACTTC